The 10 T cell receptor beta chains presented below share a single source sample, sequenced in a study of T cells in Graves' hyperthyroidism and ophthalmopathy. Amplification of TCR beta CDR3 regions was performed using RNA transcripts as template. In the first-round RT-PCR of the TCR CDR3, the HTBI primer set was used. TCRdb reanalysed the multiplex PCR reads using MiXCR and keeps one entry per CDR3 protein. Of some 560,000 distinct CDR3 sequences listed, 12% to 15% are singletons. The sample consisted of blood. Receptor source: a middle-aged woman with Graves' hyperthyroidism.

This clonotype came up a few times. The chain employs TRBV5-1 and TRBJ2-3; 14 nucleotides match TRBD2. V was clipped by 4 bases and J by 5 bases; unmatched bases: 3. CDR3 length: 15 amino acids. Germline CDR1 is SGHRS and CDR2 is YFSETQ. The CDR3 reads CASSKGLAGEDTQYF. In DNA, the CDR3 is TGCGCCAGCAGCAAGGGACTAGCGGGAGAAGATACGCAGTATTTT.

This clonotype was recorded many times. This chain joins TRBV6-1 and TRBJ1-5; no definite D call. V was trimmed by 2 bases and J by 2 bases, leaving 7 bases between them. The CDR3 runs to 14 residues. Germline CDR1 MNHNS, CDR2 SASEGT. CDR3 region: CASSESWGNQPQHF. CDR3 bases: TGTGCCAGCAGTGAATCCTGGGGCAATCAGCCCCAGCATTTT.

Note on this clonotype: Since a much larger clone is just one base distant, this may be a read error. J is TRBJ1-4 and V is TRBV15; D not certain. Looked up from germline, CDR1 is LNHNV and CDR2 is YYDKDF (reference sequence). The CDR3 consists of 15 residues. V dropped 1 base and J dropped 1 base, with 7 bases sitting between them. In DNA form, the CDR3 reads TGTGCCACCAGCAGAGGACGCATAACTAATGAAAAACTGTTTTTT. Its protein product is CATSRGRITNEKLFF.

This clonotype showed up many times. The chain links TRBV20-1 to TRBJ2-4, with TRBD2 as a possible D gene (5 bases). The CDR3 spans 14 residues. Between the trimmed V and J ends, which lost 0 bases and 2 bases, there was a span of 8 bases. Germline lookup yields CDR1 DFQATT and CDR2 SNEGSKA (reference sequence). CDR3 bases: TGCAGTGCTAGAGATTCCGGGACCAAAAACATTCAGTACTTC. Encoded protein: CSARDSGTKNIQYF.

The genes are TRBV27 and TRBJ2-3, with D unclear. The germline gives CDR1 MNHEY, CDR2 SMNVEV (reference sequence). The CDR3 has 15 residues. V lost 2 bases to trimming and J lost 4 bases, with 13 bases between them. This chain's CDR3 is CASSLKTQSADTQYF. Here the CDR3 DNA reads TGTGCCAGCAGTTTAAAAACACAGTCGGCAGATACGCAGTATTTT.

The gene calls are TRBV11-2 and TRBJ2-7, with 9 positions matching TRBD2. CDR3 length equals 16 residues. CDR1 and CDR2 from the germline V gene are SGHAT and FQNNGV. Trimming cost V 2 bases and J 3 bases; bases outside gene matches: 8. The DNA of the CDR3 is TGTGCCAGCAGCTTACAGGTTAGCGGGAGTTTCTACGAGCAGTACTTC. As protein: CASSLQVSGSFYEQYF.

The V and J genes are TRBV7-3 and TRBJ2-1, with 9 bases aligning to TRBD2. Germline CDR1 SGHTA, CDR2 FQGTGA. The V segment lost 0 bases and the J segment 9 bases; nucleotides outside the gene matches: 9. The CDR3 totals 16 residues. The CDR3 nucleotides are TGTGCCAGCAGCTTAACCGCCCCTTTAGCGGGAGTTGAGCAGTTCTTC. Its translation: CASSLTAPLAGVEQFF.

This clonotype was observed many times. This sequence joins TRBV19 and TRBJ2-3, with a tentative D call TRBD1 (6 bases). This CDR3 is 17 amino acids long. Trimming shortened V by 3 bases and J by 3 bases, and 19 bases separated the two germline ends. Germline CDR1 reads LNHDA; CDR2 reads SQIVND (reference sequence). The DNA for the CDR3 is TGTGCCAGTAGTATCACTCCGATCCTGGACAGAACAGATACGCAGTATTTT. Its protein is CASSITPILDRTDTQYF.

The sample holds many counts of this clonotype. The J gene is TRBJ1-4, the V gene TRBV11-2; TRBD1 is a possible D gene (6 bases). V gave up 5 bases and J gave up 0 bases, with 19 bases separating them. Germline V gene data show CDR1 as SGHAT and CDR2 as FQNNGV. The CDR3 runs 18 residues. The CDR3 nucleotides read TGTGCCAGCAGCGGACGGACAGTAGGAAGTGCAACTAATGAAAAACTGTTTTTT. Protein sequence: CASSGRTVGSATNEKLFF.

This clonotype was counted many times. V gene TRBV28 combines with J gene TRBJ2-1; 8 bases are a match to TRBD1. The CDR3 sequence is 14 residues long. CDR1 is MDHEN and CDR2 is SYDVKM in the germline V gene. The ends lost 5 bases at V and 8 bases at J; junction bases unmatched: 8. DNA for the CDR3: TGTGCCAGCAGTCAGGACAGGGTGAGCGATGAGCAGTTCTTC. Translation: CASSQDRVSDEQFF.